Shown below are 20 T cell receptor beta chains from a single sample sequenced in a study of shared clonotypes between healthy human individuals. Method: immunoSEQ multiplex PCR; TCRdb's copy keeps in-frame clones and lacks some. The table has millions of clones, 85% to 95% seen once; the top ten hold more than 0.1%. Material: naive CD4+ T cells sorted from blood. The subset here: CD45RA+ positively selected. Receptors were obtained from a man aged 18 to 30 in good health.

A word on this clone: A junction end diverges from the germline sequence, so it may reflect a read error. The chain links TRBV28 to TRBJ2-7, with D perhaps given as TRBD1 or TRBD2 (5 bases each). Germline assignment: CDR1 MDHEN and CDR2 SYDVKM. The CDR3 has 13 residues. In nucleotides, the CDR3 is TGTGCCAGCAGTTTATCCCCGTGGGACGGCTTGGACTTC. Protein product: CASSLSPWDGLDF.

The CDR3, as DNA: TGCAGCGGGAGGACAGGGGGCTACGAGCAGTACTTC. Protein product: CSGRTGGYEQYF. V is TRBV29-1 and J is TRBJ2-7; 10 bases match TRBD1. Germline V gene lookup returns CDR1 SQVTM and CDR2 ANQGSEA. Trimming at V came to 7 bases and at J to 3 bases, leaving 3 bases not matched to a gene. There are 12 residues in the CDR3.

The chain has TRBV29-1 and TRBJ1-1; 7 bases are shared with TRBD1. The CDR3 spans 14 residues. CDR1 and CDR2 from the germline V gene are SQVTM and ANQGSEA. With V trimmed by 4 bases and J by 5 bases, 10 bases remained unmatched. The chain's CDR3 is CSVATGDRGTEAFF. CDR3 nucleotides: TGCAGCGTTGCCACAGGGGATCGGGGGACTGAAGCTTTCTTT.

This clone has only a few counts. V and J are TRBV2 and TRBJ2-7; TRBD1 aligns across 8 bases. With 5 bases clipped from V and 2 bases from J, the junction kept 5 bases outside the gene matches. The CDR3 runs to 14 residues. Germline CDR1 SNHLY, CDR2 FYNNEI. This CDR3 reads CASSSDRAAYEQYF. The CDR3 nucleotides are TGTGCCAGCAGTTCGGACAGGGCCGCCTACGAGCAGTACTTC.

This clone was observed once. The chain is built from TRBV5-1 and TRBJ1-6; D is perhaps TRBD1 (5 bases). The CDR3 extends over 15 amino acids. The V and J ends lost 2 bases and 0 bases respectively, with 6 bases between them. Germline-derived CDR1 and CDR2 are SGHRS and YFSETQ. The CDR3 DNA reads as TGCGCCAGCAGCTTTCAGGGCTCCTATAATTCACCCCTCCACTTT. Translating gives CASSFQGSYNSPLHF.

As concerns this clone: Other DNA sequences in this specimen translate into the identical CDR3. CDR3 nucleotides: TGCGCCAGCAGCCAAGATGGGCGAGGGGATACGCAGTATTTT. It yields the protein CASSQDGRGDTQYF. V gene TRBV4-3 combines with J gene TRBJ2-3; tentative D call: TRBD2 (5 bases). V lost 0 bases and J lost 6, with 10 bases in between. CDR1 and CDR2 (germline): LGHNA, YSLEER. The CDR3 loop spans 14 amino acids.

The chain links TRBV2 to TRBJ2-7; D remains unclear. The CDR3 loop spans 13 amino acids. The V gene lost 6 bases and the J gene lost 4 bases, with 13 bases spanning the gap. Per the germline V gene, CDR1 is SNHLY and CDR2 is FYNNEI. CDR3 in amino acids: CASRKRLTYEQYF. Written as DNA, the CDR3 is TGTGCCAGCAGAAAGAGATTAACGTACGAGCAGTACTTC.

The genes are TRBV29-1 and TRBJ2-7, with unresolved D. This CDR3 is 13 amino acids long. The germline gives CDR1 SQVTM, CDR2 ANQGSEA. The V end lost 1 base, the J end lost 6 bases, and 13 bases lay between the germline ends. The CDR3 protein is CSVEGNTEGEQYF. The CDR3 nucleotides read TGCAGCGTTGAAGGGAACACGGAAGGCGAGCAGTACTTC.

The V and J genes are TRBV7-2 and TRBJ2-1; possibly TRBD2 for D (6 bases). This CDR3 contains 17 residues. V shed 5 bases and J shed 3 bases, with 20 bases lying between them. The V gene's germline CDR1 is SGHTA and CDR2 FQGNSA. CDR3 DNA sequence: TGTGCCAGCAGCCTACGGCGATGGGTAGCGGACTACAATGAGCAGTTCTTC. The encoded protein is CASSLRRWVADYNEQFF.

V gene TRBV2 combines with J gene TRBJ1-2; a weak D match, TRBD1 (5 bases). Looked up from germline, CDR1 is SNHLY and CDR2 is FYNNEI. This CDR3 is built from 16 residues. With 5 bases removed from V and 2 bases from J, the gap between germline ends came to 18 bases. CDR3 region: CASSREVGQVNYGYTF. CDR3 in DNA: TGTGCCAGCAGTCGGGAAGTGGGGCAAGTGAACTATGGCTACACCTTC.

The chain joins TRBV19 to TRBJ2-2, with D perhaps matching TRBD2 (6 bases). The CDR3 runs 18 residues. Germline loops: CDR1 LNHDA, CDR2 SQIVND (reference sequence). Trimming pared 2 bases from V and 5 bases from J, leaving 21 bases between. The chain's CDR3 is CASSIIGIRPGTTGELFF. For the CDR3, the DNA is TGTGCCAGTAGTATAATCGGAATCCGGCCAGGGACTACCGGGGAGCTGTTTTTT.

J is TRBJ1-3 and V is TRBV6-5, with D tentatively TRBD1 (6 bases). V lost 4 bases to trimming and J lost 4 bases, with 14 bases between them. The CDR3 contains 15 residues. The germline CDR1 and CDR2 sequences are MNHEY and SVGAGI. This CDR3 is CASSSPTGRGNTIYF. CDR3 nucleotide sequence: TGTGCCAGCAGTTCCCCTACAGGGCGCGGAAACACCATATATTTT.

CDR3 in amino acids: CASSRKGNQPQHF. DNA of the CDR3: TGTGCCAGCAGTCGTAAGGGAAATCAGCCCCAGCATTTT. J is TRBJ1-5 and V is TRBV28; D gene unclear. The germline V gene encodes CDR1 MDHEN and CDR2 SYDVKM. The CDR3 consists of 13 residues. With 5 bases removed from V and 4 bases from J, the gap between germline ends came to 9 bases.

The chain has TRBV5-4 and TRBJ2-7, with TRBD2 matching 8 bases. The CDR3 consists of 18 residues. CDR1 is SGHNT and CDR2 is YYREEE in the germline V gene (reference sequence). Unmatched junction bases numbered 18, after V lost 2 bases and J lost 5 bases. The CDR3 protein is CASSFVFPGSGVFNEQYF. The DNA of the CDR3 is TGTGCCAGCAGCTTCGTATTTCCTGGTAGCGGGGTCTTCAACGAGCAGTACTTC.

The rearrangement joins TRBV18 to TRBJ1-3, with 9 bases identical to TRBD1. V lost 2 bases, J lost 11 bases, and 10 bases stayed unmatched. CDR3 length: 15 residues. Germline CDR1 KGHSH, CDR2 LQKENI. CDR3 coding DNA: TGTGCCAGCTCACCAATCGGGACAGGGAGGACCGCCATATATTTT. Translated, it gives CASSPIGTGRTAIYF. Together with reference TRBV18 and TRBJ1-3, the CDR3 gives the full variable domain: NAGVMQNPRHLVRRRGQEARLRCSPMKGHSHVYWYRQLPEEGLKFMVYLQKENIIDESGMPKERFSAEFPKEGPSILRIQQVVRGDSAAYFCASSPIGTGRTAIYFGEGSWLTVV.

The CDR3, as DNA: TGTGCCTGGAGTGCCTTACAAGGAAGGGACTCCTACGAGCAGTACTTC. This codes for CAWSALQGRDSYEQYF. The V gene is TRBV30, the J gene TRBJ2-7; the D is unclear. CDR1 GTSNPN and CDR2 SVGIG come from the germline V gene (reference sequence). The CDR3 has 16 residues. V shed 1 base and J shed 0 bases, with 16 bases lying between them.

This clone has just one count. The chain couples TRBV7-9 to TRBJ1-1; a possible D gene is TRBD1 (5 bases). This CDR3 is 14 amino acids long. Trimming shortened V by 7 bases and J by 0 bases, and 12 bases separated the two germline ends. Germline CDR1 SEHNR, CDR2 FQNEAQ (reference sequence). The CDR3 nucleotides are TGTGCCAGCACCCAGGGAAGGGTGAACACTGAAGCTTTCTTT. Its protein product is CASTQGRVNTEAFF.

This rearrangement joins TRBV5-1 to TRBJ2-5; weak D call: TRBD1 (6 bases). The CDR3 length is 14 residues. V was clipped by 4 bases and J by 1 base, with 11 bases between them. Germline V CDR1 and CDR2: SGHRS, YFSETQ. The DNA of the CDR3 is TGCGCCAGCAGCGAAGGGACAATCCAAGAGACCCAGTACTTC. Amino acids: CASSEGTIQETQYF.

This clone was picked up many times. The J gene is TRBJ1-5, the V gene TRBV6-1; D possibly corresponds to TRBD1 (5 bases). Trimming removed 0 bases at V and 5 bases at J, with 11 bases between. The CDR3 totals 15 residues. In germline, CDR1 is MNHNS, CDR2 SASEGT. The CDR3 here is CASSEARDLYQPQHF. The CDR3 DNA reads as TGTGCCAGCAGTGAAGCGAGGGACCTTTATCAGCCCCAGCATTTT.

The chain uses TRBV27 and TRBJ2-7, with TRBD2 as a possible D gene (5 bases). CDR3 size: 15 residues. V lost 1 base to trimming and J lost 1 base, with 11 bases between them. CDR1 is MNHEY, CDR2 SMNVEV, per germline (reference sequence). CDR3 sequence reads: CASSLYPRGSYEQYF. CDR3 nucleotide sequence: TGTGCCAGCAGTTTATACCCCCGGGGTTCCTACGAGCAGTACTTC.